This passage covers 15 T cell receptor beta chains from one sample sequenced in a study of vaccination and CD4 T cells after COVID-19 (dated by TCRdb to the early 2020s). Reading the label with the study, this specimen's treatment or condition is: roughly 10-day PBMC culture with coronavirus spike peptide pools or control peptides (ViraFEST assay). Their cognate antigens are unknown. The receptor library was made with PCR. The reads were generated on an Illumina iSeq 100. DNA from cultured CD4+ T cells was subjected to TCR sequencing with the Oncomine TCR Beta short-read assay at the Johns Hopkins FTIC core. The public reads were quality trimmed at Q25 with fastp and then assembled into clones with MiXCR by TCRdb, keeping productive beta chains. Duplicate CDR3 protein sequences are folded into a single record with the most common DNA and genes. Across this sample there are about 15,000 distinct CDR3 sequences, with approximately 35% seen only once. The leading ten clones occupy under 40% of the sample.

Specimen: cultured CD4+ T cells from blood. The receptors come from a human donor with COVID-19.

This clonotype appeared a few times. V gene TRBV7-2 combines with J gene TRBJ1-5; unclear D gene. Germline CDR1 SGHTA, CDR2 FQGNSA. The CDR3 totals 13 residues. Trimming shortened V by 1 base and J by 7 bases, and 8 bases separated the two germline ends. The CDR3 loop is CASSLDQRQPQHF. In DNA, the CDR3 is TGTGCCAGCAGCTTAGACCAGAGGCAGCCCCAGCATTTT.

This clonotype was detected a few times. The chain combines TRBV5-4 with TRBJ1-2; 8 nucleotides match TRBD1. In germline, CDR1 is SGHNT, CDR2 YYREEE (reference sequence). Trimming took 4 bases from V and 8 from J; bases not matched to a gene: 10. This CDR3 has 14 residues. This chain's CDR3 is CASSLRTGLDGYTF. As DNA, the CDR3 is TGTGCCAGCAGCCTAAGGACAGGGCTCGACGGCTACACCTTC. The full variable domain, in which reference TRBV5-4 and TRBJ1-2 provide the parts outside the CDR3, is ETGVTQSPTHLIKTRGQQVTLRCSSQSGHNTVSWYQQALGQGPQFIFQYYREEENGRGNFPPRFSGLQFPNYSSELNVNALELDDSALYLCASSLRTGLDGYTFGSGTRLTVV.

The chain links TRBV6-1 to TRBJ1-1; no firm D call. Trimming left V 6 bases short and J 0 bases short, with 11 bases between. CDR3 length: 14 amino acids. CDR1 MNHNS and CDR2 SASEGT come from the germline V gene. CDR3 DNA sequence: TGTGCCAGCAGAGGGTACACCCTGAACACTGAAGCTTTCTTT. Protein: CASRGYTLNTEAFF.

This clonotype came up a few times. V is TRBV7-2 and J is TRBJ1-6; 7 bases agree with TRBD1. Germline V gene sequence: CDR1 SGHTA, CDR2 FQGNSA. With V trimmed by 3 bases and J by 9 bases, 5 bases remained unmatched. CDR3 length: 14 residues. The CDR3 spells CASSLMDRSSPLHF. The CDR3 coding sequence is TGTGCCAGCAGCTTGATGGACAGGAGTTCACCCCTCCACTTT.

V and J are TRBV6-1 and TRBJ1-1; no reliable D call. Germline V gene lookup returns CDR1 MNHNS and CDR2 SASEGT. There are 15 residues in the CDR3. V lost 5 bases and J 5 bases, leaving 18 bases between the germline ends. CDR3 residues: CASSRVSAPGTEAFF. The CDR3, as DNA: TGTGCCAGCAGTCGAGTTTCGGCCCCGGGGACTGAAGCTTTCTTT.

The V and J genes are TRBV7-9 and TRBJ1-5, with TRBD1 identical over 7 bases. V trimming: 4 bases; J trimming: 7 bases; junction bases outside the gene matches: 7. The CDR3 runs to 14 residues. CDR1 SEHNR and CDR2 FQNEAQ come from the germline V gene (reference sequence). The CDR3 is CASSSGGRGQPQHF. As DNA, the CDR3 is TGTGCCAGCAGCTCAGGGGGGCGCGGGCAGCCCCAGCATTTT.

The chain links TRBV20-1 to TRBJ2-7; no clear D gene. The CDR3 runs to 14 residues. Deletions cut 1 base from V and 2 bases from J, with 12 bases between. The germline CDR1 and CDR2 sequences are DFQATT and SNEGSKA (reference sequence). As DNA, the CDR3 is TGCAGTGCTAGAGGGGTCGGACCTGCCTACGAGCAGTACTTC. It is translated as CSARGVGPAYEQYF.

The chain has TRBV5-6 and TRBJ1-6; maybe TRBD1 (6 bases). V was trimmed by 4 bases and J by 2 bases, leaving 16 bases between them. This CDR3 is built from 17 residues. CDR1 is SGHDT and CDR2 is YYEEEE in the germline V gene. CDR3 nucleotide sequence: TGTGCCAGCAGCCCCAATGGGGGGCAGACCTATAATTCACCCCTCCACTTT. This translates into CASSPNGGQTYNSPLHF.

The gene calls are TRBV20-1 and TRBJ2-3; tentative D call: TRBD2 (6 bases). This CDR3 is built from 15 residues. Trimming pared 2 bases from V and 3 bases from J, leaving 15 bases between. Per germline, CDR1 DFQATT and CDR2 SNEGSKA (reference sequence). CDR3 loop: CSARMLASVTDTQYF. CDR3 nucleotides: TGCAGTGCTAGAATGCTCGCTAGCGTTACAGATACGCAGTATTTT.

V is TRBV5-1 and J is TRBJ1-2; no firm D call. Germline loops: CDR1 SGHRS, CDR2 YFSETQ. V shed 1 base and J shed 0 bases, with 13 bases lying between them. The CDR3 is 16 residues long. CDR3 residues: CASSLLGVEANYGYTF. The CDR3 DNA follows: TGCGCCAGCAGCTTGTTAGGTGTGGAGGCTAACTATGGCTACACCTTC.

A few counts support this clonotype. The chain is built from TRBV5-4 and TRBJ1-6; D remains unclear. Germline V CDR1 and CDR2: SGHNT, YYREEE (reference sequence). V lost 1 base and J lost 7, with 9 bases in between. The CDR3 spans 14 residues. CDR3 amino acids: CASSLRRTNSPLHF. As DNA, the CDR3 is TGTGCCAGCAGCTTGCGCCGGACGAATTCACCCCTCCACTTT. The full variable domain, with the rest looked up from reference TRBV5-4 and TRBJ1-6, is ETGVTQSPTHLIKTRGQQVTLRCSSQSGHNTVSWYQQALGQGPQFIFQYYREEENGRGNFPPRFSGLQFPNYSSELNVNALELDDSALYLCASSLRRTNSPLHFGNGTRLTVT.

This clonotype was counted between two and nine times. This rearrangement joins TRBV19 to TRBJ1-5, with D possibly matching TRBD1 (5 bases). The length of the CDR3 is 12 residues. CDR1 LNHDA and CDR2 SQIVND come from the germline V gene (reference sequence). Trimming removed 3 bases at V and 6 bases at J, with 6 bases between. The CDR3 nucleotides read TGTGCCAGTAGTATGAGGGGTCAGCCCCAGCATTTT. Residues: CASSMRGQPQHF.

Only a few counts were recorded for this clonotype. The rearrangement uses TRBV4-3 and TRBJ2-1, with D tentatively TRBD2 (7 bases). V dropped 3 bases and J dropped 8 bases, with 17 bases sitting between them. The CDR3 contains 15 residues. In germline, CDR1 is LGHNA, CDR2 YSLEER. The CDR3 DNA sequence: TGCGCCAGCAGCCATAGTAGAGGGGGGGCCCATGAGCAGTTCTTC. This gives the protein CASSHSRGGAHEQFF.

The CDR3 reads CASSMARVRLANEKLFF. As DNA, the CDR3 is TGTGCCAGTAGTATGGCGAGGGTTCGTCTGGCTAATGAAAAACTGTTTTTT. V gene TRBV19 combines with J gene TRBJ1-4; D ambiguous. The CDR3 spans 17 residues. CDR1 LNHDA and CDR2 SQIVND come from the germline V gene (reference sequence). V was trimmed by 3 bases and J by 3 bases, leaving 17 bases between them.

This rearrangement joins TRBV7-3 to TRBJ1-2, with no clear D. The CDR3 has 16 amino acids. CDR1 SGHTA and CDR2 FQGTGA come from the germline V gene. V was shortened by 8 bases and J by 8 bases, with 27 bases between the two germline ends. CDR3 DNA sequence: TGTGCCAGCCATACACCGGACGTACCTTTTCGGTACGGCTACACCTTC. This codes for CASHTPDVPFRYGYTF.